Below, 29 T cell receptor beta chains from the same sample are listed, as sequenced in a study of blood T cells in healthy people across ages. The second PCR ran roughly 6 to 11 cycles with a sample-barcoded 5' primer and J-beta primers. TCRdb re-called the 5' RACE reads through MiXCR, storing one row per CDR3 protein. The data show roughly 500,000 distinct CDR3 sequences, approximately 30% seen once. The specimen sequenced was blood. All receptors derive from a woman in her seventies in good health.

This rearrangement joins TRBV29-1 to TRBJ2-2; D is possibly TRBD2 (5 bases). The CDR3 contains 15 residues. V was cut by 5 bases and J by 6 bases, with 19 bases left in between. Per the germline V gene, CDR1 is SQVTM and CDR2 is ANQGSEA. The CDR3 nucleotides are TGCAGCGTTTCCGGGGTGGCCCTAGGCCCCGGGGAGCTGTTTTTT. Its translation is CSVSGVALGPGELFF.

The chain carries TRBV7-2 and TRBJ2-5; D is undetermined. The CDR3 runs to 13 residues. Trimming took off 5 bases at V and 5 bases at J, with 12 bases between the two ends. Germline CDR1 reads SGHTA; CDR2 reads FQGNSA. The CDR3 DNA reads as TGTGCCAGCAGCCTCTACTTCGGGGAGACCCAGTACTTC. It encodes CASSLYFGETQYF.

CDR3 loop: CASSGGQFNSPLHF. The CDR3 bases are TGTGCCAGTAGTGGGGGACAATTTAATTCACCCCTCCACTTT. The J gene is TRBJ1-6, the V gene TRBV19, with D possibly TRBD1 on 6 matching bases. V lost 5 bases and J lost 6, with 11 bases in between. Germline assignment: CDR1 LNHDA and CDR2 SQIVND (reference sequence). The length of the CDR3 is 14 residues.

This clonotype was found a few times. In DNA form, the CDR3 reads TGTGCCAGCAGCCACGGGGGATTAAACAATGAGCAGTTCTTC. It translates to CASSHGGLNNEQFF. This chain joins TRBV7-2 and TRBJ2-5, with a weak D call TRBD2 (6 bases). The end of the DNA is better explained by TRBJ2-1, so the J call may be wrong. The V gene's germline CDR1 is SGHTA and CDR2 FQGNSA. This CDR3 contains 14 residues.

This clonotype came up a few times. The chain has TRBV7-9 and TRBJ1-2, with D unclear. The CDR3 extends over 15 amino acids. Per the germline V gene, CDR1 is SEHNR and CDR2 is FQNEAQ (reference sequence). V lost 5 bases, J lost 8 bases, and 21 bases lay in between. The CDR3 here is CASSAHKFPNLGYTF. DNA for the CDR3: TGTGCCAGCAGCGCCCACAAGTTCCCTAATCTCGGCTACACCTTC.

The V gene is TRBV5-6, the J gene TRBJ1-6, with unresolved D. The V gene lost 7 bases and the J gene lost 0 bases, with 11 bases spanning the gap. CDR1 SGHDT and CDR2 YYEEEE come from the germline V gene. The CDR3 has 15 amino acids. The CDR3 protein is CASRTVSSYNSPLHF. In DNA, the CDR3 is TGTGCCAGCCGGACGGTGAGCTCCTATAATTCACCCCTCCACTTT.

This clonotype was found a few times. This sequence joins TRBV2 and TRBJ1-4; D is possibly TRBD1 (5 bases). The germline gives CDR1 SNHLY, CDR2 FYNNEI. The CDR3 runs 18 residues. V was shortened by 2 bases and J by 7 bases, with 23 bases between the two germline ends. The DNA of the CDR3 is TGTGCCAGCAGTGAAAAGGGGCCTAGGGTGGGCGCCCCTGAAAAACTGTTTTTT. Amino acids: CASSEKGPRVGAPEKLFF.

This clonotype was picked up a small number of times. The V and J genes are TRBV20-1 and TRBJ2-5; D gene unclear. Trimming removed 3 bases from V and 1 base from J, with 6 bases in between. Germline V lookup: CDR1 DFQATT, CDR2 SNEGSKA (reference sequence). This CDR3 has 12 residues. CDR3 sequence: CSARVSQETQYF. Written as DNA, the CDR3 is TGCAGTGCTAGGGTTAGCCAAGAGACCCAGTACTTC.

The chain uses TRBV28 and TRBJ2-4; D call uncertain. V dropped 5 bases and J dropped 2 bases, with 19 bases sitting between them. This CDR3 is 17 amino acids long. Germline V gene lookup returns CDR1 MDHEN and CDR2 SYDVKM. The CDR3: CASSPALNLSPKNIQYF. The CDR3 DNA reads TGTGCCAGCAGTCCAGCGCTCAACCTAAGCCCCAAAAACATTCAGTACTTC.

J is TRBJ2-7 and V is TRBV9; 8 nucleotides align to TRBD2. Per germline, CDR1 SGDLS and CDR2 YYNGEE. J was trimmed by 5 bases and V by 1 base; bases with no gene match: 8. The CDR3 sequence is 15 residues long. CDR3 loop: CASSVYGGASDEQYF. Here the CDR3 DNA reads TGTGCCAGCAGCGTATACGGGGGGGCCTCAGACGAGCAGTACTTC. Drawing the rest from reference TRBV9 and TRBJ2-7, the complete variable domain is DSGVTQTPKHLITATGQRVTLRCSPRSGDLSVYWYQQSLDQGLQFLIQYYNGEERAKGNILERFSAQQFPDLHSELNLSSLELGDSALYFCASSVYGGASDEQYFGPGTRLTVT.

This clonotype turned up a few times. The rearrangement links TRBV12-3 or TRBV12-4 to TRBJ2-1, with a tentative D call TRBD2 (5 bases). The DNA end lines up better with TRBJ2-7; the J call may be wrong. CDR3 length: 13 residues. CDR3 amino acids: CASSPDPARGQYF. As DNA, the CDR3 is TGTGCCAGCAGTCCCGACCCAGCCCGGGGGCAGTACTTC.

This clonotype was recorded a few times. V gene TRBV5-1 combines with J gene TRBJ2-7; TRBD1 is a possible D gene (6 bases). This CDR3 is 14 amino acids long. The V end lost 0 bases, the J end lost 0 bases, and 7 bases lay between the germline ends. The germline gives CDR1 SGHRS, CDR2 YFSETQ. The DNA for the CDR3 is TGCGCCAGCAGCTTGGGGGACATCTCCTACGAGCAGTACTTC. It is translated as CASSLGDISYEQYF.

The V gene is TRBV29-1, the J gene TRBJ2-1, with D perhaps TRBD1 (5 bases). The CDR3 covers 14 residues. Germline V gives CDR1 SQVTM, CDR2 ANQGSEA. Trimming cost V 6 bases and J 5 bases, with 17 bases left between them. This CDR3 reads CSVRGLQENNEQFF. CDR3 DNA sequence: TGCAGCGTAAGGGGCCTCCAAGAGAACAATGAGCAGTTCTTC.

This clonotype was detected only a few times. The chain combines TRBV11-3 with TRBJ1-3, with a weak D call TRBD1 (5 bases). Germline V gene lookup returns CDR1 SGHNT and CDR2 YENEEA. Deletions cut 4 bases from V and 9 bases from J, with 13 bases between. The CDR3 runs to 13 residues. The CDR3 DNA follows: TGTGCCAGCAGCTCAAACCAGGGCGGCACCATATATTTT. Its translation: CASSSNQGGTIYF.

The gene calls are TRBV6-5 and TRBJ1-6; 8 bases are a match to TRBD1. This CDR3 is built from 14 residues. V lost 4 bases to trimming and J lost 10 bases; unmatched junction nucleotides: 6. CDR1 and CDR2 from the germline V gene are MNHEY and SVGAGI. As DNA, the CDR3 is TGTGCCAGCAGTTCCCCAGGGGGCCGATCACCCCTCCACTTT. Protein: CASSSPGGRSPLHF.

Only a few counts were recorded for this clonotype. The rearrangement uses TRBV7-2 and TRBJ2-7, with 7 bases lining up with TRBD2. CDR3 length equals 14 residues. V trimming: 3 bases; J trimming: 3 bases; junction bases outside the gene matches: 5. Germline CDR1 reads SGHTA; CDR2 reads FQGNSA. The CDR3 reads CASSLRLASYEQYF. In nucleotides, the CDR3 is TGTGCCAGCAGCTTGAGACTAGCCAGCTACGAGCAGTACTTC.

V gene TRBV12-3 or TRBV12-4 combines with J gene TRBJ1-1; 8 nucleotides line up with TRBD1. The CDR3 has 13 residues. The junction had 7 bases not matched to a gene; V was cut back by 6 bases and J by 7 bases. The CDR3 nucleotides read TGTGCCAGCAGCAGACAGGGGTTCGGTGAAGCTTTCTTT. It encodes CASSRQGFGEAFF.

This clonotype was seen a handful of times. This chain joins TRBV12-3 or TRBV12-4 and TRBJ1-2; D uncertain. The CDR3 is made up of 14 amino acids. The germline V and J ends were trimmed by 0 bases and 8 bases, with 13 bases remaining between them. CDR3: CASSLARGLGGYTF. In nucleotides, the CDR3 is TGTGCCAGCAGTTTAGCCCGCGGATTAGGAGGCTACACCTTC.

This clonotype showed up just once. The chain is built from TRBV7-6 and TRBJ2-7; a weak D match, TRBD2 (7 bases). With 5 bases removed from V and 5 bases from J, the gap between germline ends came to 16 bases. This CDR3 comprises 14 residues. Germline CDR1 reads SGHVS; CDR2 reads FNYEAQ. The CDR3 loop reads CASSRRGGGDEQYF. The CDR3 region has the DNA TGTGCCAGCAGCCGCCGGGGAGGGGGTGACGAGCAGTACTTC.

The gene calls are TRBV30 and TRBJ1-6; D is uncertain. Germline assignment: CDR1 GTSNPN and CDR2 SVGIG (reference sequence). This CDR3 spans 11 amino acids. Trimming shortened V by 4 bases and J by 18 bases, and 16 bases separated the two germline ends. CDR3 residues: CAWTWEGPPHF. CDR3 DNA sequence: TGTGCCTGGACTTGGGAGGGCCCACCCCACTTT.

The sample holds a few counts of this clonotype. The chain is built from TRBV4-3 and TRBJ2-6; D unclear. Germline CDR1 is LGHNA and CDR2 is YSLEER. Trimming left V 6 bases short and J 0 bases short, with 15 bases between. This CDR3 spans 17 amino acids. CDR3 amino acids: CASSLTLWGSGANVLTF. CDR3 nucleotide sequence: TGCGCCAGCAGTCTCACACTGTGGGGCTCTGGGGCCAACGTCCTGACTTTC.

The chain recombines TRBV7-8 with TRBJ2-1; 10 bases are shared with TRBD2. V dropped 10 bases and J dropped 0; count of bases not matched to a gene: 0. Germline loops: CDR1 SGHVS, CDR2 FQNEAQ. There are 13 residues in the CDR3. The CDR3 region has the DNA TGTGCCATAGCGGGGGGCTCCTACAATGAGCAGTTCTTC. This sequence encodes CAIAGGSYNEQFF.

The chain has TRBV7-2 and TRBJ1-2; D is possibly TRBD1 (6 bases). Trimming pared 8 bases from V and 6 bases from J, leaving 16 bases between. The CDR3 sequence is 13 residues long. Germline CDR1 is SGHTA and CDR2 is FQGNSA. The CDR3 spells CASHDLGAHGYTF. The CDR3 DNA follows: TGTGCCAGCCACGATCTGGGGGCGCATGGCTACACCTTC.

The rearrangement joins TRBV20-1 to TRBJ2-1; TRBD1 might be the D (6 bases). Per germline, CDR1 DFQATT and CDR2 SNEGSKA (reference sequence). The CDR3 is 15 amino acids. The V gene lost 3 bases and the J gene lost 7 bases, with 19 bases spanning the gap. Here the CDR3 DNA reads TGCAGTGCTAGTCAACCCCATCAAAGGGGGAATGAGCAGTTCTTC. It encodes CSASQPHQRGNEQFF.

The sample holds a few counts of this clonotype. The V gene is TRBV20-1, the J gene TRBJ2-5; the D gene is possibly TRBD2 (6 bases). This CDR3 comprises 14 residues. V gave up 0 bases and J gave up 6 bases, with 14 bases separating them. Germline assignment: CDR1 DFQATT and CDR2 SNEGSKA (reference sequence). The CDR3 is CSARDPGVWKTQYF. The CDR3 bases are TGCAGTGCTAGAGATCCGGGGGTATGGAAGACCCAGTACTTC.

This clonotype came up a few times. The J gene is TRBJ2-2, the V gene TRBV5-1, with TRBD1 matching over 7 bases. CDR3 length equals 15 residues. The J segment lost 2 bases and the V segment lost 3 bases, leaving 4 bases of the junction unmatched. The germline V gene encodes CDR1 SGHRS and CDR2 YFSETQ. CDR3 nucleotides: TGCGCCAGCAGCTCCGGGACAGCTAACACCGGGGAGCTGTTTTTT. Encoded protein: CASSSGTANTGELFF.

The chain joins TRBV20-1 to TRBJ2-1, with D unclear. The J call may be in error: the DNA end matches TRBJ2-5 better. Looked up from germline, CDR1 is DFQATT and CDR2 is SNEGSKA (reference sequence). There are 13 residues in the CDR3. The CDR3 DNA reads TGCAGTGCCGACGTAGTGAGCCGAGAGACCCAGTACTTC. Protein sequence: CSADVVSRETQYF.

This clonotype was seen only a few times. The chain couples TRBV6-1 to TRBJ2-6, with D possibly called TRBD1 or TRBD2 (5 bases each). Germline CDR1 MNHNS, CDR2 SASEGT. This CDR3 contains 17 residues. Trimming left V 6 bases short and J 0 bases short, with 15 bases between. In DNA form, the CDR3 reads TGTGCCAGCAGCCGGGACGTGAGACGCTCTGGGGCCAACGTCCTGACTTTC. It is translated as CASSRDVRRSGANVLTF.

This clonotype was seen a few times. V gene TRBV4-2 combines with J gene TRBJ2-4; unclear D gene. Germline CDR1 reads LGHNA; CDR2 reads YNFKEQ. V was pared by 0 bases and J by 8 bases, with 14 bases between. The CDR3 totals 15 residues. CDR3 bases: TGTGCCAGCAGCCAAGAGATTAGGCTTAGGGACATTCAGTACTTC. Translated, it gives CASSQEIRLRDIQYF.